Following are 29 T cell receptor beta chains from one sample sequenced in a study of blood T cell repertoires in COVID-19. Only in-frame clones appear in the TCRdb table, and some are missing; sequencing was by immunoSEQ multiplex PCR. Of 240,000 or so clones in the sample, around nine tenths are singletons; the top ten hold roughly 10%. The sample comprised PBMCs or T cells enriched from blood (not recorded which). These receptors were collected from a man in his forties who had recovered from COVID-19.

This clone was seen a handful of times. The CDR3 here is CASSTRQGPSYEQYF. The CDR3 bases are TGTGCCAGCAGCACACGACAGGGGCCCTCCTACGAGCAGTACTTC. The chain combines TRBV13 with TRBJ2-7; 8 nucleotides match TRBD1. Germline V gene sequence: CDR1 PRHDT, CDR2 FYEKMQ (reference sequence). Unmatched junction bases numbered 6, after V lost 5 bases and J lost 0 bases. This CDR3 spans 15 amino acids.

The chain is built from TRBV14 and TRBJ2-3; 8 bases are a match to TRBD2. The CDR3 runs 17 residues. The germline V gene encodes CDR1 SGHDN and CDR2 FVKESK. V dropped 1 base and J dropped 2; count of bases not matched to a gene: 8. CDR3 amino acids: CASSQVLRGRPTDTQYF. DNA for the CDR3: TGTGCCAGCAGCCAAGTCCTTCGCGGGAGGCCCACAGATACGCAGTATTTT.

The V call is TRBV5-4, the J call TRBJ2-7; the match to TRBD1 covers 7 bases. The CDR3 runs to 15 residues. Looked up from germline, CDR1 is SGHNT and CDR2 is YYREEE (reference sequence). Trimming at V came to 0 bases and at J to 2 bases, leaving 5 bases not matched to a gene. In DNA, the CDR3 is TGTGCCAGCAGCTTGGAGAGGGGACAGACCTACGAGCAGTACTTC. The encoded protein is CASSLERGQTYEQYF.

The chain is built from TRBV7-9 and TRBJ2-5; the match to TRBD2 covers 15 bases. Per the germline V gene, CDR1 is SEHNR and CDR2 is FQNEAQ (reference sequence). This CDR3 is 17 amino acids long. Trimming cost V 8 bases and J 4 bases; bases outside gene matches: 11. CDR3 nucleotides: TGTGCCAGCCTTGGGACTAGCGGGAGGCTTAAGGCAGAGACCCAGTACTTC. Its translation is CASLGTSGRLKAETQYF.

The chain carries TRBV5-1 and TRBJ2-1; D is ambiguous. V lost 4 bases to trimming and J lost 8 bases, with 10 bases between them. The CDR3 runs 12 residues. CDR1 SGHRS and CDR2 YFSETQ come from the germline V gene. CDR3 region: CASSQSFDEQFF. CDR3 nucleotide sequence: TGCGCCAGCAGCCAAAGCTTTGATGAGCAGTTCTTC. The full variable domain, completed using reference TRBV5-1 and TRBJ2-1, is KAGVTQTPRYLIKTRGQQVTLSCSPISGHRSVSWYQQTPGQGLQFLFEYFSETQRNKGNFPGRFSGRQFSNSRSEMNVSTLELGDSALYLCASSQSFDEQFFGPGTRLTVL.

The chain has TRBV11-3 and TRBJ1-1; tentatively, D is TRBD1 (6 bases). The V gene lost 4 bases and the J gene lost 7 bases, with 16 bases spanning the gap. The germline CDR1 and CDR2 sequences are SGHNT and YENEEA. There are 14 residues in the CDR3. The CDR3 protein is CASSSTGQRSEAFF. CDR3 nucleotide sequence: TGTGCCAGCAGCTCAACCGGACAGAGAAGTGAAGCTTTCTTT.

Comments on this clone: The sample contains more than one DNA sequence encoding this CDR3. CDR3 residues: CASSIRGNQPQHF. DNA of the CDR3: TGTGCCAGTAGTATCAGGGGGAATCAGCCCCAGCATTTT. This rearrangement joins TRBV19 to TRBJ1-5, with 7 positions matching TRBD1. J was trimmed by 4 bases and V by 3 bases; bases with no gene match: 0. The CDR3 loop spans 13 amino acids. The germline V gene has CDR1 LNHDA and CDR2 SQIVND (reference sequence).

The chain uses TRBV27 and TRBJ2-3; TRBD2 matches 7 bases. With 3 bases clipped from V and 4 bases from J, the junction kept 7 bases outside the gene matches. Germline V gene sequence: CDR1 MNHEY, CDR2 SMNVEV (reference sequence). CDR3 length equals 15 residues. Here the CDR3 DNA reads TGTGCCAGCAGTTTTACGGGGGGTGGTGCAGATACGCAGTATTTT. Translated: CASSFTGGGADTQYF.

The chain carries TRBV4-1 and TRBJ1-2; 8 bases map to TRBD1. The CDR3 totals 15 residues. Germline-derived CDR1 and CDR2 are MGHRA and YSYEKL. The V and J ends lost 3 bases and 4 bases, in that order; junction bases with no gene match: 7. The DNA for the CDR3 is TGCGCCAGCAGCCACCCGGACAGGGACAGCTATGGCTACACCTTC. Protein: CASSHPDRDSYGYTF.

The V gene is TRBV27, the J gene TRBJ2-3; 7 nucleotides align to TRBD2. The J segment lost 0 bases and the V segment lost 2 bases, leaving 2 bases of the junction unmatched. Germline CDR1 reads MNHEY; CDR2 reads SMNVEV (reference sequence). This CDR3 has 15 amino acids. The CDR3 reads CASSLRGGSTDTQYF. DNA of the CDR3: TGTGCCAGCAGTTTACGCGGGGGAAGCACAGATACGCAGTATTTT.

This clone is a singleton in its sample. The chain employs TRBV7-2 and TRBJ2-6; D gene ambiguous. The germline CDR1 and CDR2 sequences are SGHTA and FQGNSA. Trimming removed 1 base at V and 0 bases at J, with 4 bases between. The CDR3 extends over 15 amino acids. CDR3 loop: CASSLDSSGANVLTF. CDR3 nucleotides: TGTGCCAGCAGCTTAGACAGCTCTGGGGCCAACGTCCTGACTTTC.

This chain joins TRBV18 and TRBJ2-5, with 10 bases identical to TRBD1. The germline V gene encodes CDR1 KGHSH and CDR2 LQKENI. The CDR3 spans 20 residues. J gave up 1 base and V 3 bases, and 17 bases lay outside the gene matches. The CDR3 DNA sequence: TGTGCCAGCTCACCGAGCGGGACAGGGGTTAGGCTATCGGGCCAAGAGACCCAGTACTTC. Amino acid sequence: CASSPSGTGVRLSGQETQYF. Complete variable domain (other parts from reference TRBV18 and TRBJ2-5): NAGVMQNPRHLVRRRGQEARLRCSPMKGHSHVYWYRQLPEEGLKFMVYLQKENIIDESGMPKERFSAEFPKEGPSILRIQQVVRGDSAAYFCASSPSGTGVRLSGQETQYFGPGTRLLVL.

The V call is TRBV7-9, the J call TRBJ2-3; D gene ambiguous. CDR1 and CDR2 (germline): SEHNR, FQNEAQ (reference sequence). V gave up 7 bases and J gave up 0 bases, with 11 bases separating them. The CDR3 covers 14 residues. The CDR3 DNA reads TGTGCCAGCAACAAAGGAGCTAGCACAGATACGCAGTATTTT. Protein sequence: CASNKGASTDTQYF.

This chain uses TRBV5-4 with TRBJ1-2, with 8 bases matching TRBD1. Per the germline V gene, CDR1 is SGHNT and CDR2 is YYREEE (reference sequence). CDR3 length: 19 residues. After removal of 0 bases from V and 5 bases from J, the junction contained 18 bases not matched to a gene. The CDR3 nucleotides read TGTGCCAGCAGCTTGGGGACAGGGACTCTTTCCTATAATCGGTATGGCTACACCTTC. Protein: CASSLGTGTLSYNRYGYTF.

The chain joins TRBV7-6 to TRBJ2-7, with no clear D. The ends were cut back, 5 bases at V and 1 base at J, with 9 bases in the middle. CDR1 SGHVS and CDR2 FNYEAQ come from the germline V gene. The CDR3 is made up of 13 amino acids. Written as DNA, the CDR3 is TGTGCCAGCAGCCCAACATCGTCCTACGAGCAGTACTTC. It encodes CASSPTSSYEQYF.

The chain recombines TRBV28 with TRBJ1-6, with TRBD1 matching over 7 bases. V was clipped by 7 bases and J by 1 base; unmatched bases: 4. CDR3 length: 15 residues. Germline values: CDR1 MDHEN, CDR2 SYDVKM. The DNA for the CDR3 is TGTGCCAGCACGCGACAGGGATCCTATAATTCACCCCTCCACTTT. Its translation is CASTRQGSYNSPLHF.

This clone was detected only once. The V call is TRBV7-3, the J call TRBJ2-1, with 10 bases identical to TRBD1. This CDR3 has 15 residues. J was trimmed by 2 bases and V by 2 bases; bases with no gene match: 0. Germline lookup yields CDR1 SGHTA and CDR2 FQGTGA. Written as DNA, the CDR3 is TGTGCCAGCAGCTTAGACAGGGGGCCCTACAATGAGCAGTTCTTC. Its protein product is CASSLDRGPYNEQFF.

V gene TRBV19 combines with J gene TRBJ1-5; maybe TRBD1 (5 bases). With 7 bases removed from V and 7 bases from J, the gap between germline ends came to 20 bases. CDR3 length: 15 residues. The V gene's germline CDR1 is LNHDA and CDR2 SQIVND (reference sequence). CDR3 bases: TGTGCCAGTAACAGGAGATCCGAAAGGGCACAGCCCCAGCATTTT. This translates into CASNRRSERAQPQHF.

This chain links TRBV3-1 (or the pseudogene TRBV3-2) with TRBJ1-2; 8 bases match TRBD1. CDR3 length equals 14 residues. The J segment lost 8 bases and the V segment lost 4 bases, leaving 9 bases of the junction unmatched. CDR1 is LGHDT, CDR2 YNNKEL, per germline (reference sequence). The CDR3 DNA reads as TGTGCCAGCAGCCTCGGCCAGGGGGCAAGGGGCTACACCTTC. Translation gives CASSLGQGARGYTF.

The DNA of the CDR3 is TGTGCCAGCAGGGTTGGACTATTCTATGAGCAGTTCTTC. It translates to CASRVGLFYEQFF. This chain connects TRBV12-3 or TRBV12-4 to TRBJ2-1; weak D call: TRBD2 (6 bases). V lost 6 bases and J 8 bases, leaving 14 bases between the germline ends. The CDR3 is 13 amino acids.

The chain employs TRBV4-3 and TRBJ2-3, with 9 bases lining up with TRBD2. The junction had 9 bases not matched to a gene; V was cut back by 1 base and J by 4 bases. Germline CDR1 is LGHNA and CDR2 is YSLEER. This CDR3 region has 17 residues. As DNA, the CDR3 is TGCGCCAGCAGCCAAGCTTGGCGGGAGGGCCGGTCAGATACGCAGTATTTT. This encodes CASSQAWREGRSDTQYF.

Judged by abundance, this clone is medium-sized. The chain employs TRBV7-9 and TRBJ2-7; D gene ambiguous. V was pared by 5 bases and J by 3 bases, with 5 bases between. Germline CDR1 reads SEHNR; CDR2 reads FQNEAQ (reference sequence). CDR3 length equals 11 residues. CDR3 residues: CASSNGYEQYF. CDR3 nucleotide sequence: TGTGCCAGCAGCAACGGCTACGAGCAGTACTTC.

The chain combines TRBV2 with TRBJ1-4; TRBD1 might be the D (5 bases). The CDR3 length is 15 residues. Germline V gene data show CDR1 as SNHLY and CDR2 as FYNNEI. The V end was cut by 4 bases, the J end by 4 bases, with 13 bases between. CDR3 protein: CASSVSFQGNEKLFF. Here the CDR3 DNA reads TGTGCCAGCAGTGTGTCATTCCAGGGTAATGAAAAACTGTTTTTT.

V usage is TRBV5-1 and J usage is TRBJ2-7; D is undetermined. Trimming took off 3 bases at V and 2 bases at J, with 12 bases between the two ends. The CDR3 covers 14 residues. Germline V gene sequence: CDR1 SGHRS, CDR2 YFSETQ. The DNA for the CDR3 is TGCGCCAGCAGCTCAACACCAGTGGCCTACGAGCAGTACTTC. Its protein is CASSSTPVAYEQYF.

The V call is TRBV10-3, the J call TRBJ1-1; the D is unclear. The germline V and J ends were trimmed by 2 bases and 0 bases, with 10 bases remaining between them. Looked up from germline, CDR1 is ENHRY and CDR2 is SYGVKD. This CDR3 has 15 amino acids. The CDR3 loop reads CAISESQLMNTEAFF. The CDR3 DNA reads TGTGCCATCAGTGAGAGTCAGTTGATGAACACTGAAGCTTTCTTT.

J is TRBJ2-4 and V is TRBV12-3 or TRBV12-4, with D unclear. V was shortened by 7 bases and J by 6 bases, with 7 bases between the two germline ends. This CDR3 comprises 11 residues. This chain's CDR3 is CASMRRNIQYF. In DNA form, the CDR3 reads TGTGCCAGCATGAGAAGAAACATTCAGTACTTC.

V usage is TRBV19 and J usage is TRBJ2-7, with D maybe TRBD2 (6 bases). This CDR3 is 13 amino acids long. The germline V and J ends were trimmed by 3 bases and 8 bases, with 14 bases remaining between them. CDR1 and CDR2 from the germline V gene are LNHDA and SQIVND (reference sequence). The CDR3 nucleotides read TGTGCCAGTAGTATTGGGGCGGCGGGGAAGCAGTACTTC. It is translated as CASSIGAAGKQYF.

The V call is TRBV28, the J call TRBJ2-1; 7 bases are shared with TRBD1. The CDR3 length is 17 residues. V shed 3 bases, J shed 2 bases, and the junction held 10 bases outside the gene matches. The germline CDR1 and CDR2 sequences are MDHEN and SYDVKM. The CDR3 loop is CASSFPQTGLTYNEQFF. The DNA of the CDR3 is TGTGCCAGCAGTTTCCCGCAGACAGGGTTAACCTACAATGAGCAGTTCTTC.

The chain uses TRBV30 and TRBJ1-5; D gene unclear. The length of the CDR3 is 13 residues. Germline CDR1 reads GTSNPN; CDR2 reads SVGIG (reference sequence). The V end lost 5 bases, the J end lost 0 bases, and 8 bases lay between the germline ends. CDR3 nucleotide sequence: TGTGCCTGGCGGGAGAATAGCAATCAGCCCCAGCATTTT. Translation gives CAWRENSNQPQHF.